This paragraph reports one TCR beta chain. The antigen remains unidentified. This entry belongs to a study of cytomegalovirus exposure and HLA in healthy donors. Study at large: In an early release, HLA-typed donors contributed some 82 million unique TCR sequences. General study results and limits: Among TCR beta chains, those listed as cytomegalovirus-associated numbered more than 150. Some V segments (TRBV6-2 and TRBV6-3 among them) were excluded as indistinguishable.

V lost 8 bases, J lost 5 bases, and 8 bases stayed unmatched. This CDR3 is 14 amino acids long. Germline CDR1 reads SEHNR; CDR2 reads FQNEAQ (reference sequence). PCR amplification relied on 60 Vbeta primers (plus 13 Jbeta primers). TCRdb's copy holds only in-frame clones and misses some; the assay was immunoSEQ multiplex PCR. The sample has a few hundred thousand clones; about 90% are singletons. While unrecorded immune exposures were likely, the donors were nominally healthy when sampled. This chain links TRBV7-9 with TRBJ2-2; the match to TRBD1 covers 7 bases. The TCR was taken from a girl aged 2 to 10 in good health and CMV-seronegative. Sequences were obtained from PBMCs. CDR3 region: CASPRTGRTGELFF. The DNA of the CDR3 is TGTGCCAGCCCGAGGACAGGACGGACCGGGGAGCTGTTTTTT.